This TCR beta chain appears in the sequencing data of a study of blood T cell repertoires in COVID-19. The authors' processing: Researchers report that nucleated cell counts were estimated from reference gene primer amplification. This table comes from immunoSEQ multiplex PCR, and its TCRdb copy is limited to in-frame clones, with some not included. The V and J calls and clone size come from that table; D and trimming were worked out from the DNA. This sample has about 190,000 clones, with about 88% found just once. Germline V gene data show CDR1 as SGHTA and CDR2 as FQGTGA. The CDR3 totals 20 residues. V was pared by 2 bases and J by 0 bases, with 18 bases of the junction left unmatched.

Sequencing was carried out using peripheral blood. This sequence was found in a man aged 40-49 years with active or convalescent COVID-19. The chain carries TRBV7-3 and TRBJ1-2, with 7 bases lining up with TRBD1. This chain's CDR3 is CASSLLPNTPGTVANYGYTF. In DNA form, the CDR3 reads TGTGCCAGCAGCTTACTACCCAATACCCCTGGGACAGTAGCTAACTATGGCTACACCTTC.